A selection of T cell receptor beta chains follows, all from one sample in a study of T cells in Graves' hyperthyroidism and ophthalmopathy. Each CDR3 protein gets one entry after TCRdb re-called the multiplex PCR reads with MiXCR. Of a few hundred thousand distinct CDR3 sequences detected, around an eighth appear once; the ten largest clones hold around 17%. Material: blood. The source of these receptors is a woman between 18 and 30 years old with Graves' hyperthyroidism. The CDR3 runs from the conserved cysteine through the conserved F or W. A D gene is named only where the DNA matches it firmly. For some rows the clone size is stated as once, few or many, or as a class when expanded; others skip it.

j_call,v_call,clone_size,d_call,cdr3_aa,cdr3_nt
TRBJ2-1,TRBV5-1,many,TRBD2,CASSLSVASGMVEQFF,TGCGCCAGCAGCTTGTCGGTGGCTAGCGGGATGGTTGAGCAGTTCTTC
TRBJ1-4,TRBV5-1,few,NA,CASSLAAGLINKKLFF,TGCGCCAGCAGCTTGGCTGCAGGACTAATCAATAAAAAACTGTTTTTT
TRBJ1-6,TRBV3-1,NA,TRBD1,CASQKQGSNSPLHF,TGTGCCAGCCAAAAACAGGGGAGTAATTCACCCCTCCACTTT
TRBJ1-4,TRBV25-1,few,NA,CASSDLRGGPTRGELFF,TGTGCCAGCAGTGACCTCCGGGGGGGGCCTACCCGTGGGGAACTGTTTTTT
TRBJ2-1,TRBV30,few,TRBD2,CAWSLGTSGYNEQFF,TGTGCCTGGAGTCTCGGGACTAGCGGGTACAATGAGCAGTTCTTC
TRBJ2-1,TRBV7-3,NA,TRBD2,CASSLGSGRASEQFF,TGTGCCAGCAGCTTAGGGAGCGGGAGGGCGAGTGAGCAGTTCTTC
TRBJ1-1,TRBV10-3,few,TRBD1,CAISVLGTGGAEAFF,TGTGCCATCAGTGTGTTGGGGACAGGGGGCGCTGAAGCTTTCTTT
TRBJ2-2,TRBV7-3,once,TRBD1,CASSQQGAYTGELFF,TGTGCCAGCAGCCAACAGGGGGCCTACACCGGGGAGCTGTTTTTT
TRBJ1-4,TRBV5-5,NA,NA,CASSFKTGTHPGKLFF,TGTGCCAGCAGTTTCAAAACCGGGACACATCCAGGAAAACTGTTTTTT
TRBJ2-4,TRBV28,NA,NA,CASSIRGVKNIQYF,TGTGCCAGCAGTATTAGGGGAGTCAAAAACATTCAGTACTTC
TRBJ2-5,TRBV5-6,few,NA,CASSLGGLLQETQYF,TGTGCCAGCAGCTTAGGGGGGTTGCTCCAAGAGACCCAGTACTTC
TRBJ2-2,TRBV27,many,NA,CASSLFGLSNTGELFF,TGTGCCAGCAGTTTATTTGGCCTATCGAACACCGGGGAGCTGTTTTTT
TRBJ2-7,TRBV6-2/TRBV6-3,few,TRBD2,CASGAGGSYEQYF,TGTGCCAGCGGGGCGGGAGGATCATACGAGCAGTACTTC
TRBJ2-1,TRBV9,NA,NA,CASSSRYRENEQFF,TGTGCCAGCAGCTCCCGCTACCGAGAAAATGAGCAGTTCTTC
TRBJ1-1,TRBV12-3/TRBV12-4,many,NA,CASSKGFRATEAFF,TGTGCCAGCAGTAAAGGGTTTCGTGCCACTGAAGCTTTCTTT
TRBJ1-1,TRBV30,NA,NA,CAWSVRLMNTEAFF,TGTGCCTGGAGTGTCCGACTTATGAACACTGAAGCTTTCTTT
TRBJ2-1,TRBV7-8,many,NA,CASRRGVGNNEQFF,TGTGCCAGCAGGAGGGGGGTGGGGAACAATGAGCAGTTCTTC
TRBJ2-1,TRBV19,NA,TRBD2,CASIASGRARSEQFF,TGTGCCAGTATTGCCAGCGGGAGGGCCAGGAGTGAGCAGTTCTTC
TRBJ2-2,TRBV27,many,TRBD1,CASSFPRGRGTGELFF,TGTGCCAGCAGTTTTCCAAGGGGGCGTGGTACCGGGGAGCTGTTTTTT
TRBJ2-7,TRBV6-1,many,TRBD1,CASSSQEGRGLISYEQYF,TGTGCCAGCAGCTCCCAGGAAGGAAGGGGGCTCATCTCCTACGAGCAGTACTTC
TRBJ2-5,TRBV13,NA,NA,CASSPRWEGTPPGETQYF,TGTGCCAGCAGCCCCCGGTGGGAGGGGACACCACCGGGGGAGACCCAGTACTTC
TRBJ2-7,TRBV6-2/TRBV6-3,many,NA,CASSSLARRGQYF,TGTGCCAGCAGTTCTTTAGCGCGGAGGGGGCAGTACTTC
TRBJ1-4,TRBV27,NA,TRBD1,CASSSEQGLPATNEKLFF,TGTGCCAGCAGCTCAGAACAGGGGCTCCCGGCAACTAATGAAAAACTGTTTTTT
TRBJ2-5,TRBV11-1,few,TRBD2,CASSGTSGSFSYQETQYF,TGTGCCAGCAGCGGGACTAGCGGGAGTTTTTCGTACCAAGAGACCCAGTACTTC
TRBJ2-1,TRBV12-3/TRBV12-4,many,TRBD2,CASSLGTSGYLYEQFF,TGTGCCAGCAGTTTAGGGACTAGCGGCTACCTCTATGAGCAGTTCTTC
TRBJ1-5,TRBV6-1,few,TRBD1,CASSRGTDGNQPQHF,TGTGCCAGCAGCAGAGGGACAGATGGCAATCAGCCCCAGCATTTT
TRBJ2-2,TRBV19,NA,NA,CASTYWENTGELFF,TGTGCCAGTACCTATTGGGAGAACACCGGGGAGCTGTTTTTT
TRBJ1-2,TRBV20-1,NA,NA,CSARSRTDYGYTF,TGCAGTGCTAGGTCAAGGACCGACTATGGCTACACCTTC
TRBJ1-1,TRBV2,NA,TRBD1,CASSVDRIRAFF,TGTGCCAGCAGTGTGGACAGGATAAGGGCTTTCTTT
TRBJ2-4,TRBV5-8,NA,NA,CASSFQGGENIQYF,TGTGCCAGCAGCTTTCAGGGTGGGGAAAACATTCAGTACTTC
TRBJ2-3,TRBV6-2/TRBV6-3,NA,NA,CASSRASGTDTQYF,TGTGCCAGCAGTCGGGCTAGCGGCACAGATACGCAGTATTTT
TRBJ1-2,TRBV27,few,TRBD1,CASSPYGTANYGYTF,TGTGCCAGCAGTCCGTACGGGACAGCAAACTATGGCTACACCTTC
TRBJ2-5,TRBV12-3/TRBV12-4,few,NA,CASSLAEGQETQYF,TGTGCCAGCAGTTTAGCGGAGGGGCAAGAGACCCAGTACTTC
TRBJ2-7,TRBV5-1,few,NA,CASSLGDPLGYEQYF,TGCGCCAGCAGCTTGGGGGACCCCCTCGGGTACGAGCAGTACTTC
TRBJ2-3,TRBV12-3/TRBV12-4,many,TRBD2,CASSPQPSGRDTQYF,TGTGCCAGCAGTCCCCAGCCTAGCGGGAGAGATACGCAGTATTTT
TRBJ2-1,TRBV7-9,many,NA,CASSLGTRVYEQFF,TGTGCCAGCAGCTTAGGGACCAGGGTCTATGAGCAGTTCTTC
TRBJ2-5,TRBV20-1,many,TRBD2,CSASGRRETQYF,TGCAGTGCGAGCGGGAGGAGAGAGACCCAGTACTTC
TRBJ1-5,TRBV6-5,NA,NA,CASSYGIGVNQPQHF,TGTGCCAGCAGTTACGGTATTGGGGTAAATCAGCCCCAGCATTTT
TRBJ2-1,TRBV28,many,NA,CASSTGPARGEGNEQFF,TGTGCCAGCAGCACCGGTCCGGCTAGAGGAGAAGGGAATGAGCAGTTCTTC
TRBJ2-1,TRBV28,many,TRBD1,CASSLAGTGGAYNEQFF,TGTGCCAGCAGTTTAGCGGGGACAGGGGGCGCCTACAATGAGCAGTTCTTC
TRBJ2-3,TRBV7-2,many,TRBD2,CASSPRLAGATQYF,TGTGCCAGCAGCCCTCGACTAGCGGGAGCTACGCAGTATTTT
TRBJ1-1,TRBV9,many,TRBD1,CASSDPQGGKTEAFF,TGTGCCAGCAGCGACCCACAGGGGGGAAAAACTGAAGCTTTCTTT
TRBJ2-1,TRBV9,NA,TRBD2,CASSVLAGTLEQFF,TGTGCCAGCAGCGTGTTAGCGGGCACACTAGAGCAGTTCTTC
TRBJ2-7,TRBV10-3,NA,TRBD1,CASRDRGPSYEQYF,TGTGCCAGCCGGGACAGGGGCCCCTCCTACGAGCAGTACTTC
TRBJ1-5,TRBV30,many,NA,CAWSKDYNQPQHF,TGTGCCTGGAGTAAAGACTACAATCAGCCCCAGCATTTT
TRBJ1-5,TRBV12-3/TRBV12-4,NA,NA,CASSFSLNQPQHF,TGTGCCAGCAGTTTCAGCCTTAATCAGCCCCAGCATTTT
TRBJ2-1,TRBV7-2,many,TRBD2,CASSLGLAGVQFF,TGTGCCAGCAGCTTGGGACTAGCGGGAGTGCAGTTCTTC
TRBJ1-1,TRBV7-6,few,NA,CASSPQPQGDGRAFF,TGTGCCAGCAGCCCCCAGCCCCAGGGAGACGGACGAGCTTTCTTT
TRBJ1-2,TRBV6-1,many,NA,CASSEAFGGVVGYTF,TGTGCCAGCAGTGAAGCCTTTGGGGGAGTTGTCGGCTACACCTTC
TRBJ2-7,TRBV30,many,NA,CAWKRGLPYEQYF,TGTGCCTGGAAGCGTGGCCTGCCCTACGAGCAGTACTTC
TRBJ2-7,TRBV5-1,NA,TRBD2,CASSGAGLAGGPSEQYF,TGCGCCAGCAGCGGCGCGGGACTAGCGGGAGGGCCTTCCGAGCAGTACTTC
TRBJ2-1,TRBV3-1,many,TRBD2,CASSQDGLAGSYNEQFF,TGTGCCAGCAGCCAAGACGGACTAGCAGGCTCCTACAATGAGCAGTTCTTC
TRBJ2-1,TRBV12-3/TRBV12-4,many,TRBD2,CASTTLLAGGSYNEQFF,TGTGCCAGCACAACCCTCCTAGCGGGAGGCTCCTACAATGAGCAGTTCTTC
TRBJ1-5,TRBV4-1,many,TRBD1,CASSQDGTGDQPQHF,TGCGCCAGCAGCCAAGATGGTACAGGGGATCAGCCCCAGCATTTT